This TCR beta chain was documented in a study of vaccination effects on CD4 cells after COVID-19. The study's findings and limits: The vaccine-induced clones of healthy vaccinees included only 1 of 255 that cross-reacted with common cold coronaviruses.

Following culture for more than 9 days, CD4+ T cells were isolated. Testing of the vaccine recipients showed negative nucleocapsid antibodies and no prior SARS-CoV-2 infection. TCRdb's table, derived via immunoSEQ multiplex PCR, lists solely in-frame clones and lacks some. The sample consists of some 30,000 clones, less than 85% of them appearing once. The CDR3 loop spans 18 amino acids. Germline-derived CDR1 and CDR2 are SGHDN and FVKESK. The V gene lost 0 bases and the J gene lost 2 bases, with 18 bases spanning the gap. Points on this clone: Its antigen is not known.

V is TRBV14 and J is TRBJ2-3, with D uncertain. The specimen comprised CD4+ T cells from PBMCs cultured without peptide, sampled before COVID-19 vaccination. This clonotype was obtained from a human donor who received a COVID-19 vaccine. In DNA, the CDR3 is TGTGCCAGCAGCCAAGATCGGCGGTTTATAGGCTACACAGATACGCAGTATTTT. Encoded protein: CASSQDRRFIGYTDTQYF.